This T cell receptor (beta chain) derives from a study of Graves' ophthalmopathy and Graves' hyperthyroidism. About this clonotype itself: Its antigen is unknown.

TCR beta CDR3 regions were amplified from RNA transcripts. A first-round RT-PCR used HTBI primers, followed by a second-round multiplex PCR. TCRdb ran MiXCR on the multiplex PCR reads and lists one entry per CDR3 protein. This sample yields 40,000 to 50,000 distinct CDR3 sequences, of which 40% to 65% are seen a single time; roughly 18% belongs to the top ten. Study results and limitations: The authors also found most expanded thyroid clonotypes above 0.001 frequency in blood. With about 88% sensitivity and more than 75% specificity, a 13-signature model separated ophthalmopathy from stable hyperthyroidism.

The authors used Ficoll-Paque density gradient centrifugation to separate PBMCs. The input was 8.5 to 10 ml of fresh peripheral blood. Sequencing was carried out using peripheral blood. The receptor comes from an adult man with Graves' ophthalmopathy.

Here the CDR3 DNA reads TGTGCCAGCAGTCCCGGGGGGATTCAAGAGACCCAGTACTTC. Its translation is CASSPGGIQETQYF. The chain employs TRBV12-3 or TRBV12-4 and TRBJ2-5; 7 positions agree with TRBD2. The length of the CDR3 is 14 residues. J was trimmed by 2 bases and V by 5 bases; bases with no gene match: 5.